The clone carrying this TCR beta chain was recorded many times. Its antigen is as yet unknown. Germline lookup yields CDR1 SGHAT and CDR2 FQNNGV. The CDR3 has 17 residues. Trimming stripped 5 bases from V and 6 bases from J, with 22 bases between. These data belong to a study of T cells after yellow fever vaccination. Background on the study: SMART-Seq v4 Ultra Low Input prepared libraries from low-cell fractions.

TCRdb re-called the 5' RACE reads with MiXCR, one entry per CDR3 protein. This table has more than 90,000 distinct CDR3 sequences, about 7.8% appearing once. Study findings and constraints: Most clones from primary vaccination resurfaced after the booster (around 97% CD4, 88% CD8). Of the clonotypes, a small share occurred in both CD4 and CD8 compartments. Researchers report a weaker secondary response that nonetheless peaked faster, day 5 versus 15.

This clonotype was sampled from a young man who received the YFV17D yellow fever vaccine. Here the sequenced sample was CD4+ T cells sorted from PBMCs, taken roughly 47 days after the first yellow fever vaccination. The V call is TRBV11-2, the J call TRBJ2-2; D is perhaps TRBD2 (6 bases). CDR3 protein: CASSTEPRDSLPGELFF. CDR3 in DNA: TGTGCCAGCAGCACCGAACCCCGGGACTCCCTCCCCGGGGAGCTGTTTTTT.